At least ten counts were recorded for the clone carrying this T cell receptor (beta chain). The antigen is not known. TCRdb reprocessed the PCR reads via MiXCR and lists one record per CDR3 protein. This table has about 500,000 distinct CDR3 sequences, approximately 25% appearing once. The record originates from a study of molecular identifiers for immune sequencing clone quantification. With 5 bases removed from V and 8 bases from J, the gap between germline ends came to 18 bases. CDR1 and CDR2 (germline): SGHTA, FQGNSA. The CDR3 contains 14 residues. Study results and limitations: For effector cells, clones above 20 RNA copies held over 97% of molecules; for naive cells, under 1%.

The J gene is TRBJ1-1, the V gene TRBV7-2; tentatively, D is TRBD1 (6 bases). The sequenced material came from naive CD8+ T cells from blood, with Jurkat cell RNA spiked in. Subset in this sample: FACS-sorted CD8+CD4-CCR7+CD45RA+ naive T cells. This receptor was obtained from a human donor in good health. Some libraries in this study had Jurkat cell RNA spiked in. CDR3 amino acids: CASSPTGGPPEAFF. In DNA form, the CDR3 reads TGTGCCAGCAGCCCGACAGGAGGCCCACCGGAAGCTTTCTTT.